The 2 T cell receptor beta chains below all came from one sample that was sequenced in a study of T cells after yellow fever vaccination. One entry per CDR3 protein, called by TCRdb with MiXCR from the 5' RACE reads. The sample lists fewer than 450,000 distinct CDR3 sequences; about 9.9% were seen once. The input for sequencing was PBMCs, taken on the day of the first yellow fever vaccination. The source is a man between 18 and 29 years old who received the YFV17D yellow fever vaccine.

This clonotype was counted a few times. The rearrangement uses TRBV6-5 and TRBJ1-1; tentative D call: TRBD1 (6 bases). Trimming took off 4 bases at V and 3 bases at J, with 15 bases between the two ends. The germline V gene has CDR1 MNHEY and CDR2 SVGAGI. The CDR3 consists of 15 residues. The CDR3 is CASSSVGRGYTEAFF. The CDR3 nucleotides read TGTGCCAGCAGTTCCGTTGGGAGGGGGTACACTGAAGCTTTCTTT.

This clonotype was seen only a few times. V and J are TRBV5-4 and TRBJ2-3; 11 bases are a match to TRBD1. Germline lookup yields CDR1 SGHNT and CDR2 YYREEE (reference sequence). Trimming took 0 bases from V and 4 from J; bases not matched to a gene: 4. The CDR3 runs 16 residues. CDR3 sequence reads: CASSLVRDRGADTQYF. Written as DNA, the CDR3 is TGTGCCAGCAGCTTGGTGCGGGACAGGGGGGCAGATACGCAGTATTTT.